This T cell receptor beta chain derives from a study of T cell responses to AZD1222 COVID-19 vaccine. Turning to the study itself: Doses given second, at about 4 or about 12 weeks, were pooled. Study results and caveats: Baseline seropositivity characterized only a handful of AZD1222 recipients. Nearly half of spike-specific TCRs reportedly target unmutated variant regions. Donors in the cohort were predominantly white British and more often female, and clonal diversity was possibly underestimated.

The assay was immunoSEQ multiplex PCR, and TCRdb's table has in-frame clones only and misses some. The data hold some 150,000 clones, with around nine tenths observed a single time. The CDR3 consists of 14 residues. Trimming cost V 3 bases and J 8 bases; bases outside gene matches: 6. Germline V gives CDR1 SGHTS, CDR2 YDEGEE. Notes on this clone: Its antigen is undetermined.

Sequences were derived from peripheral blood, sampled on day 0 of AZD1222 vaccination. The chain employs TRBV5-8 and TRBJ2-4; 9 bases line up with TRBD1. The source of this sequence is an adult in good health. The CDR3 spells CASSSGQGRDIQYF. The CDR3 nucleotides are TGTGCCAGCAGCTCCGGACAGGGGCGGGACATTCAGTACTTC.